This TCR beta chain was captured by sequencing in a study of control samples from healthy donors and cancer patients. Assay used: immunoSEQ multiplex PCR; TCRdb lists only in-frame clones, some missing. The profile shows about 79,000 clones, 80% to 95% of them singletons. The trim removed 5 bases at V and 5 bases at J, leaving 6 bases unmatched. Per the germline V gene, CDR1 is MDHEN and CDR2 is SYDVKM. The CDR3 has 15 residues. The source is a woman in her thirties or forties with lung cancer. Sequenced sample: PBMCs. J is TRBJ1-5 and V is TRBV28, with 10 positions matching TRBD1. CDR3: CASSLDRGRDQPQHF. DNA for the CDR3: TGTGCCAGCAGTCTCGACAGGGGGCGGGATCAGCCCCAGCATTTT.